One and the same sample provided the 17 T cell receptor beta chains below, sequenced in a study of blood T cells in healthy people across ages. Alongside a J-beta primer mix, a sample-barcoded 5' primer served in a second PCR lasting about 7 to 11 cycles. Each CDR3 protein is one row after TCRdb ran MiXCR on the 5' RACE reads. The table includes approximately 800,000 distinct CDR3 sequences, around 45% detected once. Input material: blood. The receptors originated from a man of 80 years or more in good health.

The rearrangement links TRBV12-3 or TRBV12-4 to TRBJ2-5, with D possibly being TRBD1 or TRBD2 (6 bases each). V gave up 3 bases and J gave up 5 bases, with 13 bases separating them. This CDR3 contains 14 residues. Here the CDR3 reads CASSFWGARETQYF. CDR3 in DNA: TGTGCCAGCAGTTTTTGGGGGGCTAGGGAGACCCAGTACTTC.

The V and J genes are TRBV20-1 and TRBJ1-1; 7 bases agree with TRBD1. V shed 4 bases and J 2 bases; nucleotides not matched to a gene: 13. The CDR3 totals 16 residues. Germline CDR1 reads DFQATT; CDR2 reads SNEGSKA (reference sequence). In DNA, the CDR3 is TGCAGTGCTAATTTTATGTCGGGACAGACCAACACTGAAGCTTTCTTT. Translation gives CSANFMSGQTNTEAFF.

In this sample, this clonotype turned up a few times. This sequence joins TRBV20-1 and TRBJ2-1; D unclear. The DNA end favors TRBJ2-7, so the J call may be wrong. CDR1 and CDR2 (germline): DFQATT, SNEGSKA (reference sequence). This CDR3 is 14 amino acids long. The DNA for the CDR3 is TGCAGTGCTAGTTCCGTTAGCTCCTACAATGAGCAGTACTTC. Amino acid sequence: CSASSVSSYNEQYF.

The gene calls are TRBV5-6 and TRBJ1-2, with D hard to call. Germline CDR1 and CDR2: SGHDT and YYEEEE. This CDR3 comprises 15 residues. V was shortened by 1 base and J by 7 bases, with 17 bases between the two germline ends. DNA of the CDR3: TGTGCCAGCAGCTTGAATAGCGGGAGGCGAGGTGGCTACACCTTC. Translating gives CASSLNSGRRGGYTF.

The chain recombines TRBV14 with TRBJ1-2; D might be TRBD1 (5 bases). Germline CDR1 and CDR2: SGHDN and FVKESK. This CDR3 contains 16 residues. V lost 6 bases to trimming and J lost 4 bases, with 21 bases between them. CDR3 sequence: CASSRVGHPGSYGYTF. The CDR3, as DNA: TGTGCCAGCAGTCGTGTTGGACATCCCGGGAGCTATGGCTACACCTTC. Filled out from reference TRBV14 and TRBJ1-2, the complete variable domain reads EAGVTQFPSHSVIEKGQTVTLRCDPISGHDNLYWYRRVMGKEIKFLLHFVKESKQDESGMPNNRFLAERTGGTYSTLKVQPAELEDSGVYFCASSRVGHPGSYGYTFGSGTRLTVV.

The chain is built from TRBV5-4 and TRBJ2-7; 11 bases fit TRBD1. In germline, CDR1 is SGHNT, CDR2 YYREEE (reference sequence). Trimming at V came to 2 bases and at J to 5 bases, leaving 3 bases not matched to a gene. This CDR3 contains 14 residues. The CDR3 region has the DNA TGTGCCAGCAGCTTAACGGGACAGGGGGACGAGCAGTACTTC. This translates into CASSLTGQGDEQYF. Full variable domain (rest looked up from reference TRBV5-4 and TRBJ2-7): ETGVTQSPTHLIKTRGQQVTLRCSSQSGHNTVSWYQQALGQGPQFIFQYYREEENGRGNFPPRFSGLQFPNYSSELNVNALELDDSALYLCASSLTGQGDEQYFGPGTRLTVT.

A note on this clonotype: At one of its ends the junction is not consistent with the germline gene, which may arise from a read error. CDR3 loop: CACSPRVREVYNEQFF. The CDR3 DNA sequence: TGTGCCTGCTCGCCACGGGTGCGGGAAGTCTACAATGAGCAGTTCTTC. V is TRBV18 and J is TRBJ2-1, with D perhaps matching TRBD2 (6 bases). The CDR3 has 16 residues. Germline lookup yields CDR1 KGHSH and CDR2 LQKENI.

V and J are TRBV5-1 and TRBJ2-3; the match to TRBD1 covers 10 bases. The germline gives CDR1 SGHRS, CDR2 YFSETQ. This CDR3 is built from 16 residues. V was pared by 3 bases and J by 1 base, with 5 bases of the junction left unmatched. The CDR3 coding sequence is TGCGCCAGCAGCTCAACCGGGACAGGGGGCACAGATACGCAGTATTTT. Translation: CASSSTGTGGTDTQYF.

This sequence joins TRBV7-3 and TRBJ2-1; 8 bases agree with TRBD2. The CDR3 covers 16 residues. V trimming: 2 bases; J trimming: 9 bases; junction bases outside the gene matches: 12. CDR1 is SGHTA and CDR2 is FQGTGA in the germline V gene. The CDR3 region has the DNA TGTGCCAGCAGCTTAGGACCGGGACTAGTTTTGGTTGAGCAGTTCTTC. This codes for CASSLGPGLVLVEQFF. The whole variable domain, filled in from reference TRBV7-3 and TRBJ2-1, reads GAGVSQTPSNKVTEKGKYVELRCDPISGHTALYWYRQSLGQGPEFLIYFQGTGAADDSGLPNDRFFAVRPEGSVSTLKIQRTERGDSAVYLCASSLGPGLVLVEQFFGPGTRLTVL.

For this clonotype: A junction boundary mismatches the germline segment, possibly from a read error. This sequence joins TRBV12-3 or TRBV12-4 and TRBJ1-2, with D unclear. The CDR3 is 15 residues long. The CDR3 nucleotides read TGTGCCAGCAGTTTCGATTCATGGGCAAACTACGGCTACACCTTC. Protein product: CASSFDSWANYGYTF.

V is TRBV20-1 and J is TRBJ2-5, with D unclear. V lost 3 bases to trimming and J lost 5 bases, with 10 bases between them. CDR1 is DFQATT and CDR2 is SNEGSKA in the germline V gene (reference sequence). This CDR3 has 12 amino acids. The CDR3 region is CSASLLRETQYF. In DNA form, the CDR3 reads TGCAGTGCTAGCTTGCTGAGGGAGACCCAGTACTTC.

This chain joins TRBV29-1 and TRBJ2-1, with TRBD1 matching 10 bases. Germline V CDR1 and CDR2: SQVTM, ANQGSEA. The junction had 7 bases not matched to a gene; V was cut back by 1 base and J by 7 bases. The CDR3 spans 15 residues. The CDR3 region is CSVEAGTGAQNEQFF. CDR3 nucleotides: TGCAGCGTTGAAGCGGGGACAGGGGCGCAAAATGAGCAGTTCTTC.

The chain combines TRBV24-1 with TRBJ2-1; 13 bases match TRBD2. J gave up 7 bases and V 2 bases, and 7 bases lay outside the gene matches. This CDR3 spans 17 amino acids. CDR1 and CDR2 (germline): KGHDR, SFDVKD. The CDR3 loop is CATSDSGLAGVQNEQFF. CDR3 coding DNA: TGTGCCACCAGTGATTCTGGACTAGCGGGAGTCCAAAATGAGCAGTTCTTC.

V is TRBV10-3 and J is TRBJ2-2, with D perhaps TRBD2 (6 bases). The CDR3 has 14 residues. The germline V and J ends were trimmed by 4 bases and 3 bases, with 9 bases remaining between them. Germline CDR1 ENHRY, CDR2 SYGVKD. The CDR3 protein is CAISVGGYTGELFF. DNA for the CDR3: TGTGCCATCAGTGTCGGAGGGTACACCGGGGAGCTGTTTTTT.

The genes are TRBV6-5 and TRBJ2-7; the match to TRBD2 covers 9 bases. The CDR3 has 13 amino acids. The ends lost 6 bases at V and 3 bases at J; junction bases unmatched: 3. Germline loops: CDR1 MNHEY, CDR2 SVGAGI. The CDR3 loop reads CASSRTSDYEQYF. The CDR3 region has the DNA TGTGCCAGCAGCCGGACTAGCGACTACGAGCAGTACTTC.

The sample holds a few counts of this clonotype. The chain combines TRBV20-1 with TRBJ2-5; TRBD1 aligns across 11 bases. The CDR3 runs 13 residues. Looked up from germline, CDR1 is DFQATT and CDR2 is SNEGSKA (reference sequence). With V trimmed by 6 bases and J by 5 bases, 5 bases remained unmatched. CDR3: CSARTGGLETQYF. CDR3 DNA: TGCAGTGCGAGGACAGGGGGCTTGGAGACCCAGTACTTC.

The chain joins TRBV5-1 to TRBJ2-1; 7 bases are a match to TRBD2. The trim removed 3 bases at V and 4 bases at J, leaving 10 bases unmatched. This CDR3 contains 16 residues. CDR1 and CDR2 (germline): SGHRS, YFSETQ. CDR3 in amino acids: CASSSAGGNPYNEQFF. The CDR3 DNA follows: TGCGCCAGCAGCTCCGCCGGGGGGAACCCGTACAATGAGCAGTTCTTC.